The 31 T cell receptor beta chains in this list originate from one sample, sequenced in a study of blood T cell repertoires in COVID-19. The repertoire was sequenced with immunoSEQ multiplex PCR; TCRdb's copy has only in-frame clones and lacks some. In the table there are about 120,000 clones, over 70% of which are singletons. Sequences were obtained from peripheral blood. Every receptor here comes from a woman in her sixties or seventies with acute or convalescent COVID-19.

CDR3 sequence (DNA): TGTGCCAGAAGCTTGGGTAGCAATAATAGGAATGAGCAGTTCTTC. It yields the protein CARSLGSNNRNEQFF. The rearrangement links TRBV5-3 to TRBJ2-1; D remains unclear. TRBV5-3 is reported as an ORF; its role is uncertain. V lost 0 bases to trimming and J lost 7 bases, with 14 bases between them. This CDR3 is built from 15 residues.

This chain uses TRBV11-2 with TRBJ2-5; no definite D call. The CDR3 length is 17 residues. V lost 4 bases to trimming and J lost 1 base, with 19 bases between them. Germline-derived CDR1 and CDR2 are SGHAT and FQNNGV. The CDR3 DNA reads as TGTGCCAGCAGCTCCCGGGTTGTTCGGCAGCCCCAAGAGACCCAGTACTTC. Encoded protein: CASSSRVVRQPQETQYF.

The genes are TRBV9 and TRBJ1-2; 7 positions agree with TRBD1. V gave up 0 bases and J gave up 5 bases; unmatched junction bases: 7. This CDR3 spans 15 amino acids. Germline-derived CDR1 and CDR2 are SGDLS and YYNGEE. DNA of the CDR3: TGTGCCAGCAGCGTAGTAGGGGGCGATAGGTATGGCTACACCTTC. Its protein product is CASSVVGGDRYGYTF.

J is TRBJ1-1 and V is TRBV28; 12 positions agree with TRBD1. This CDR3 is 13 amino acids long. J lost 6 bases, V lost 11 bases, and 7 bases had no gene match. Germline V CDR1 and CDR2: MDHEN, SYDVKM. The CDR3 sequence is CAGKGTGGAEAFF. In DNA, the CDR3 is TGTGCCGGAAAAGGGACAGGGGGCGCTGAAGCTTTCTTT.

The gene calls are TRBV29-1 and TRBJ2-3; D unclear. This CDR3 has 15 amino acids. Looked up from germline, CDR1 is SQVTM and CDR2 is ANQGSEA. The V gene lost 0 bases and the J gene lost 5 bases, with 15 bases spanning the gap. CDR3 region: CSVEEPVGLGDTQYF. CDR3 nucleotides: TGCAGCGTTGAAGAGCCTGTGGGCCTGGGAGATACGCAGTATTTT.

This chain links TRBV6-4 with TRBJ1-2; TRBD1 agrees at 8 bases. CDR3 length: 13 amino acids. Losses at the gene ends were 7 bases for V and 2 bases for J; bases not matched to a gene: 3. The germline V gene has CDR1 MRHNA and CDR2 SNTAGT. The CDR3 reads CASTDRGNYGYTF. In nucleotides, the CDR3 is TGTGCCAGCACCGACAGGGGCAACTATGGCTACACCTTC.

This rearrangement joins TRBV11-1 to TRBJ2-5; TRBD2 matches 8 bases. V lost 6 bases to trimming and J lost 1 base; unmatched junction nucleotides: 4. The CDR3 is 14 amino acids. Per germline, CDR1 SGHAT and CDR2 FQDESV (reference sequence). The CDR3 DNA reads TGTGCCAGCAGGGCGAGCGGGGGCCAAGAGACCCAGTACTTC. Amino acid sequence: CASRASGGQETQYF.

The chain has TRBV11-3 and TRBJ2-5; TRBD2 aligns across 8 bases. This CDR3 region has 14 residues. With 6 bases clipped from V and 1 base from J, the junction kept 4 bases outside the gene matches. The germline V gene encodes CDR1 SGHNT and CDR2 YENEEA. Written as DNA, the CDR3 is TGTGCCAGCAGGAGTAGCGGGACCCAAGAGACCCAGTACTTC. Encoded protein: CASRSSGTQETQYF.

The chain is built from TRBV5-4 and TRBJ1-2; 8 bases are a match to TRBD1. Germline V gene sequence: CDR1 SGHNT, CDR2 YYREEE (reference sequence). There are 13 residues in the CDR3. The trim removed 4 bases at V and 3 bases at J, leaving 2 bases unmatched. CDR3 residues: CASSTGQDYGYTF. As DNA, the CDR3 is TGTGCCAGCAGCACGGGACAGGACTATGGCTACACCTTC.

This rearrangement joins TRBV28 to TRBJ1-5, with no clear D. Germline values: CDR1 MDHEN, CDR2 SYDVKM. The CDR3 is 11 residues long. V was shortened by 4 bases and J by 9 bases, with 7 bases between the two germline ends. The CDR3 here is CASSSTRPQHF. As DNA, the CDR3 is TGTGCCAGCAGTTCGACTCGGCCCCAGCATTTT.

This chain links TRBV6-5 with TRBJ2-2, with D uncertain. This CDR3 region has 14 residues. Trimming shortened V by 0 bases and J by 4 bases, and 6 bases separated the two germline ends. CDR1 and CDR2 (germline): MNHEY, SVGAGI. In DNA, the CDR3 is TGTGCCAGCAGTTACTCGTCCGGCACCGGGGAGCTGTTTTTT. This sequence encodes CASSYSSGTGELFF.

The chain is built from TRBV19 and TRBJ1-3, with D possibly matching TRBD1 (6 bases). The CDR3 contains 16 residues. The germline CDR1 and CDR2 sequences are LNHDA and SQIVND (reference sequence). The germline V and J ends were trimmed by 3 bases and 0 bases, with 12 bases remaining between them. This CDR3 reads CASSIPTGSSGNTIYF. The CDR3 DNA sequence: TGTGCCAGTAGTATCCCAACAGGGAGCTCTGGAAACACCATATATTTT.

The chain has TRBV5-1 and TRBJ2-3, with no clear D. The germline V gene has CDR1 SGHRS and CDR2 YFSETQ. The CDR3 spans 16 residues. The V gene lost 0 bases and the J gene lost 0 bases, with 11 bases spanning the gap. This chain's CDR3 is CASSLVQNPSTDTQYF. The CDR3 DNA reads as TGCGCCAGCAGCTTGGTGCAGAACCCTAGCACAGATACGCAGTATTTT.

The chain uses TRBV9 and TRBJ2-1, with 8 nucleotides matching TRBD2. There are 15 residues in the CDR3. Germline CDR1 is SGDLS and CDR2 is YYNGEE. V was clipped by 3 bases and J by 6 bases; unmatched bases: 8. CDR3 sequence: CASSGRGGPSNEQFF. The CDR3 DNA sequence: TGTGCCAGCAGCGGACGCGGGGGGCCCTCCAATGAGCAGTTCTTC.

DNA of the CDR3: TGTGCCAGCAGCCCTCTAGCGGGGGCCTCGATCTACGAGCAGTACTTC. Protein product: CASSPLAGASIYEQYF. This chain joins TRBV11-2 and TRBJ2-7, with 10 positions matching TRBD2. The CDR3 is made up of 16 amino acids. CDR1 is SGHAT, CDR2 FQNNGV, per germline. Trimming cost V 5 bases and J 3 bases; bases outside gene matches: 10.

V and J are TRBV5-1 and TRBJ1-2; D is ambiguous. CDR3 length: 14 residues. The ends were cut back, 0 bases at V and 8 bases at J, with 14 bases in the middle. Germline V gene sequence: CDR1 SGHRS, CDR2 YFSETQ. CDR3 region: CASSLAFGVEGYTF. In nucleotides, the CDR3 is TGCGCCAGCAGCTTGGCTTTCGGGGTTGAGGGCTACACCTTC.

J is TRBJ2-1 and V is TRBV4-1; 13 bases align to TRBD2. This CDR3 is built from 16 residues. V lost 2 bases, J lost 7 bases, and 5 bases stayed unmatched. From germline, CDR1 is MGHRA and CDR2 YSYEKL. CDR3 DNA sequence: TGCGCCAGCAGCCAACCGGGGACTAGCGGGGCAAATGAGCAGTTCTTC. Protein sequence: CASSQPGTSGANEQFF.

The V and J genes are TRBV29-1 and TRBJ1-3; D ambiguous. The germline V and J ends were trimmed by 3 bases and 0 bases, with 9 bases remaining between them. CDR3 length: 14 amino acids. Germline lookup yields CDR1 SQVTM and CDR2 ANQGSEA. This chain's CDR3 is CSVEVAVSGNTIYF. CDR3 DNA sequence: TGCAGCGTTGAGGTCGCAGTCTCTGGAAACACCATATATTTT. Complete variable domain (other parts from reference TRBV29-1 and TRBJ1-3): SAVISQKPSRDICQRGTSLTIQCQVDSQVTMMFWYRQQPGQSLTLIATANQGSEATYESGFVIDKFPISRPNLTFSTLTVSNMSPEDSSIYLCSVEVAVSGNTIYFGEGSWLTVV.

V and J are TRBV30 and TRBJ1-6; D uncertain. The CDR3 is 19 residues long. The V and J ends lost 0 bases and 7 bases respectively, with 25 bases between them. Per germline, CDR1 GTSNPN and CDR2 SVGIG (reference sequence). The CDR3 nucleotides read TGTGCCTGGAGTGTACCGGGGTTGGAGGGTTACTCAGAAAATTCACCCCTCCACTTT. Amino acid sequence: CAWSVPGLEGYSENSPLHF.

The V call is TRBV5-1, the J call TRBJ2-1; TRBD1 agrees at 9 bases. Germline lookup yields CDR1 SGHRS and CDR2 YFSETQ. J gave up 5 bases and V 3 bases, and 3 bases lay outside the gene matches. The CDR3 extends over 14 amino acids. The chain's CDR3 is CASSSGTGNNEQFF. The CDR3 bases are TGCGCCAGCAGCTCCGGGACAGGGAACAATGAGCAGTTCTTC.

CDR3 loop: CASSINRPYEQYF. DNA for the CDR3: TGTGCCAGTAGTATAAACAGGCCCTACGAGCAGTACTTC. This chain connects TRBV19 to TRBJ2-7; D might be TRBD1 (5 bases). This CDR3 comprises 13 residues. Germline CDR1 reads LNHDA; CDR2 reads SQIVND (reference sequence). V was cut by 2 bases and J by 2 bases, with 7 bases left in between.

This rearrangement joins TRBV5-1 to TRBJ2-7; a weak D match, TRBD2 (6 bases). The CDR3 contains 14 residues. Germline V gene data show CDR1 as SGHRS and CDR2 as YFSETQ. The V end lost 7 bases, the J end lost 4 bases, and 18 bases lay between the germline ends. The CDR3 protein is CASATGLAIYEQYF. In DNA form, the CDR3 reads TGCGCCAGCGCCACGGGACTCGCTATATACGAGCAGTACTTC.

The rearrangement links TRBV6-5 to TRBJ1-5, with D tentatively TRBD1 (6 bases). Germline loops: CDR1 MNHEY, CDR2 SVGAGI. The CDR3 has 12 amino acids. Trimming removed 6 bases from V and 4 bases from J, with 7 bases in between. In DNA, the CDR3 is TGTGCCAGCAGACAGGGAAATCAGCCCCAGCATTTT. This sequence encodes CASRQGNQPQHF.

V is TRBV6-5 and J is TRBJ1-2, with D uncertain. Trimming cost V 7 bases and J 5 bases, with 11 bases left between them. The germline gives CDR1 MNHEY, CDR2 SVGAGI. This CDR3 is built from 12 residues. The CDR3 spells CASTQVEYGYTF. The CDR3 nucleotides are TGTGCCAGCACTCAGGTCGAATATGGCTACACCTTC.

The chain couples TRBV19 to TRBJ1-1, with D possibly being TRBD1 (6 bases). CDR1 is LNHDA and CDR2 is SQIVND in the germline V gene (reference sequence). V lost 8 bases and J lost 4, with 14 bases in between. This CDR3 region has 13 residues. The CDR3 DNA reads TGTGCCAGTCAGGGGTATGAGTCCACTGAAGCTTTCTTT. Translating gives CASQGYESTEAFF.

The chain is built from TRBV19 and TRBJ2-2; TRBD2 might be the D (7 bases). This CDR3 is built from 16 residues. The V gene lost 6 bases and the J gene lost 4 bases, with 18 bases spanning the gap. Germline V CDR1 and CDR2: LNHDA, SQIVND (reference sequence). CDR3 in amino acids: CASSHPGGPGTGELFF. CDR3 coding DNA: TGTGCCAGTAGCCACCCGGGGGGCCCAGGCACCGGGGAGCTGTTTTTT.

The chain uses TRBV28 and TRBJ1-5; D remains ambiguous. Trimming stripped 8 bases from V and 0 bases from J, with 5 bases between. The CDR3 extends over 12 amino acids. Germline CDR1 is MDHEN and CDR2 is SYDVKM. The CDR3 loop is CASYISNQPQHF. The DNA for the CDR3 is TGTGCCAGCTATATTAGCAATCAGCCCCAGCATTTT.

J is TRBJ1-2 and V is TRBV24-1, with 7 bases fitting TRBD1. CDR1 and CDR2 from the germline V gene are KGHDR and SFDVKD. V dropped 3 bases and J dropped 10; count of bases not matched to a gene: 10. This CDR3 spans 14 amino acids. The CDR3 DNA reads TGTGCCACCAGTGATGCCGGGACAGCCAGCGACTACACCTTC. The encoded protein is CATSDAGTASDYTF.

The CDR3 reads CASIPGQNTGELFF. The CDR3 DNA reads as TGTGCCAGCATCCCTGGACAGAACACCGGGGAGCTGTTTTTT. The chain combines TRBV28 with TRBJ2-2, with D possibly being TRBD1 (5 bases). CDR3 length: 14 amino acids. The germline V gene encodes CDR1 MDHEN and CDR2 SYDVKM. Trimming stripped 7 bases from V and 1 base from J, with 10 bases between.

The chain uses TRBV5-1 and TRBJ2-1; TRBD2 is a possible D gene (6 bases). CDR3 length: 13 amino acids. The V and J ends lost 4 bases and 5 bases respectively, with 10 bases between them. From germline, CDR1 is SGHRS and CDR2 YFSETQ. The CDR3 protein is CASSVQRDNEQFF. DNA for the CDR3: TGCGCCAGCAGCGTCCAGCGGGACAATGAGCAGTTCTTC.

This chain links TRBV7-9 with TRBJ2-7; 7 positions agree with TRBD2. The CDR3 spans 15 residues. Trimming cost V 0 bases and J 6 bases; bases outside gene matches: 8. Germline V gives CDR1 SEHNR, CDR2 FQNEAQ (reference sequence). This CDR3 reads CASSLAPGGGIEQYF. CDR3 nucleotides: TGTGCCAGCAGCTTAGCGCCGGGGGGAGGGATCGAGCAGTACTTC.